These 27 T cell receptor beta chains share one sample of origin, sequenced in a study of T cells after yellow fever vaccination. TCRdb reprocessed the 5' RACE reads via MiXCR and lists one record per CDR3 protein. The data show 450,000 to 600,000 distinct CDR3 sequences, with less than 20% seen just once and 17% held by the top ten. Sample: PBMCs, taken 5 days after the first yellow fever vaccination. The receptor source for this set is a man aged 18 to 35 who received the YFV17D yellow fever vaccine.

The CDR3 region is CASSGGANEQFF. In nucleotides, the CDR3 is TGTGCCAGCAGCGGAGGGGCCAATGAGCAGTTCTTC. The chain has TRBV7-9 and TRBJ2-1, with a weak D call TRBD2 (6 bases). The CDR3 covers 12 residues. Germline CDR1 reads SEHNR; CDR2 reads FQNEAQ (reference sequence). V lost 5 bases and J lost 6, with 8 bases in between.

This chain joins TRBV12-5 and TRBJ2-4, with D perhaps matching TRBD1 (5 bases). Germline V gene data show CDR1 as LGHNT and CDR2 as FRNRAP. The CDR3 is 14 amino acids. Trimming pared 4 bases from V and 3 bases from J, leaving 10 bases between. The CDR3 DNA is TGTGCTAGTGGTTCCAGGGATAGCAAAAACATTCAGTACTTC. Translating it yields CASGSRDSKNIQYF.

The chain has TRBV20-1 and TRBJ2-7; D perhaps matches TRBD2 (7 bases). Germline loops: CDR1 DFQATT, CDR2 SNEGSKA (reference sequence). Trimming took 5 bases from V and 7 from J, leaving 27 bases between them. This CDR3 comprises 16 residues. CDR3 in DNA: TGCAGTGCTCCCATCCCCCGCGGGGGCGGACCACGGGAGCAGTACTTC. Protein sequence: CSAPIPRGGGPREQYF.

This clonotype was counted a few times. The chain's CDR3 is CASSPGTGIDEQYV. The CDR3 DNA is TGCGCCAGCAGCCCCGGGACAGGGATCGATGAGCAGTACGTC. This chain connects TRBV5-1 to TRBJ2-7, with 9 positions matching TRBD1. Germline CDR1 is SGHRS and CDR2 is YFSETQ. V was clipped by 4 bases and J by 7 bases; unmatched bases: 9. This CDR3 comprises 14 residues.

A remark on this clonotype: A much larger clone differs by one base, so this may be a read error. The chain couples TRBV11-2 to TRBJ2-1, with a weak D call TRBD1 (6 bases). V was trimmed by 5 bases and J by 9 bases, leaving 14 bases between them. Germline-derived CDR1 and CDR2 are SGHAT and FQNNGV. The CDR3 sequence is 13 residues long. The CDR3, as DNA: TGTGCCAGCAGCATTAACAGGGTAGGTGAGCAGTTCTTC. As protein: CASSINRVGEQFF.

The chain links TRBV12-3 or TRBV12-4 to TRBJ2-1, with 8 bases that match TRBD1. With 4 bases clipped from V and 9 bases from J, the junction kept 8 bases outside the gene matches. The CDR3 covers 14 residues. The CDR3 protein is CASSYHRQGSEQFF. DNA for the CDR3: TGTGCCAGCAGTTACCACCGACAGGGGTCTGAGCAGTTCTTC.

The CDR3 DNA reads as TGTGCCAGTAGTATCATCACAGCGAGCCAAGAGACCCAGTACTTC. Translation gives CASSIITASQETQYF. The rearrangement uses TRBV19 and TRBJ2-5; no clear D gene. CDR3 length equals 15 residues. V was shortened by 3 bases and J by 1 base, with 12 bases between the two germline ends. CDR1 is LNHDA and CDR2 is SQIVND in the germline V gene (reference sequence).

The CDR3 is CSARGPFPFGTGNQPQHF. The CDR3 region has the DNA TGCAGTGCTAGAGGTCCTTTCCCCTTCGGGACAGGAAATCAGCCCCAGCATTTT. This sequence joins TRBV20-1 and TRBJ1-5; 8 bases map to TRBD1. Germline V lookup: CDR1 DFQATT, CDR2 SNEGSKA (reference sequence). The J segment lost 4 bases and the V segment lost 1 base, leaving 15 bases of the junction unmatched. The CDR3 extends over 18 amino acids.

The chain links TRBV5-1 to TRBJ2-6; D remains ambiguous. The CDR3 runs to 14 residues. Per germline, CDR1 SGHRS and CDR2 YFSETQ. V was pared by 3 bases and J by 3 bases, with 7 bases between. CDR3 loop: CASSSTLGANVLTF. CDR3 DNA sequence: TGCGCCAGCAGCTCCACTCTTGGGGCCAACGTCCTGACTTTC. Full variable domain (missing parts from reference TRBV5-1 and TRBJ2-6): KAGVTQTPRYLIKTRGQQVTLSCSPISGHRSVSWYQQTPGQGLQFLFEYFSETQRNKGNFPGRFSGRQFSNSRSEMNVSTLELGDSALYLCASSSTLGANVLTFGAGSRLTVL.

This chain uses TRBV5-5 with TRBJ2-5; D possibly uses TRBD1 or TRBD2 (5 bases each). Trimming cost V 7 bases and J 1 base, with 14 bases left between them. The CDR3 consists of 14 residues. In germline, CDR1 is SGHKS, CDR2 YYEKEE (reference sequence). CDR3 loop: CASAPGTSQETQYF. Written as DNA, the CDR3 is TGTGCCAGCGCTCCGGGGACCTCCCAAGAGACCCAGTACTTC.

V gene TRBV5-1 combines with J gene TRBJ2-6; the D gene is possibly TRBD2 (7 bases). Trimming removed 5 bases at V and 1 base at J, with 10 bases between. Looked up from germline, CDR1 is SGHRS and CDR2 is YFSETQ. This CDR3 is 15 amino acids long. Here the CDR3 reads CASSRGGSGANVLTF. CDR3 DNA: TGCGCCAGCAGTAGGGGGGGATCTGGGGCCAACGTCCTGACTTTC.

The genes are TRBV19 and TRBJ1-1, with D tentatively TRBD1 (6 bases). There are 14 residues in the CDR3. CDR1 and CDR2 from the germline V gene are LNHDA and SQIVND (reference sequence). Trimming removed 7 bases at V and 0 bases at J, with 12 bases between. Written as DNA, the CDR3 is TGTGCCAGTAACGAGGGGGGGATGAACACTGAAGCTTTCTTT. Its protein is CASNEGGMNTEAFF.

A few counts support this clonotype. This chain joins TRBV3-1 and TRBJ1-3; TRBD1 is a possible D gene (5 bases). Germline V gives CDR1 LGHDT, CDR2 YNNKEL (reference sequence). This CDR3 region has 15 residues. The V end was cut by 3 bases, the J end by 0 bases, with 9 bases between. The CDR3 sequence: CASSHGHLSGNTIYF. CDR3 sequence (DNA): TGTGCCAGCAGCCACGGACACCTCTCTGGAAACACCATATATTTT.

The V call is TRBV11-2, the J call TRBJ2-3, with 13 positions matching TRBD2. CDR3 length: 18 amino acids. Germline CDR1 reads SGHAT; CDR2 reads FQNNGV. The trim removed 5 bases at V and 0 bases at J, leaving 8 bases unmatched. In nucleotides, the CDR3 is TGTGCCAGCAGCCCTGGGACTAGCGGGGAGACTAGCACAGATACGCAGTATTTT. Translating gives CASSPGTSGETSTDTQYF.

V usage is TRBV5-1 and J usage is TRBJ2-7, with D perhaps matching TRBD1 (6 bases). Trimming removed 3 bases from V and 6 bases from J, with 19 bases in between. CDR3 size: 15 residues. Germline V CDR1 and CDR2: SGHRS, YFSETQ. This CDR3 reads CASSWGKTGVSEQYF. The CDR3 nucleotides are TGCGCCAGCAGCTGGGGGAAGACAGGCGTGAGCGAGCAGTACTTC.

V gene TRBV20-1 combines with J gene TRBJ2-3, with 14 bases that match TRBD2. Germline assignment: CDR1 DFQATT and CDR2 SNEGSKA (reference sequence). The CDR3 totals 17 residues. The junction had 5 bases not matched to a gene; V was cut back by 3 bases and J by 0 bases. As DNA, the CDR3 is TGCAGTGCTAGGGGACTAGCGGGGGACTCTAGCACAGATACGCAGTATTTT. Protein sequence: CSARGLAGDSSTDTQYF.

There are a few counts of this clonotype. This chain links TRBV6-2 or TRBV6-3 with TRBJ1-2; 8 nucleotides match TRBD1. Germline values: CDR1 MNHEY, CDR2 SVGEGT. This CDR3 comprises 15 residues. J gave up 4 bases and V 4 bases, and 8 bases lay outside the gene matches. The CDR3 DNA is TGTGCCAGCAGTTCCCGGACAGGGAGTGGCTATGGCTACACCTTC. Translated, it gives CASSSRTGSGYGYTF.

As DNA, the CDR3 is TGTGCCACCGGTCGGGGCGCCAATCAGCCCCAGCATTTT. Encoded protein: CATGRGANQPQHF. The chain employs TRBV24-1 and TRBJ1-5, with D possibly being TRBD1 (5 bases). V dropped 9 bases and J dropped 3 bases, with 11 bases sitting between them. The germline V gene has CDR1 KGHDR and CDR2 SFDVKD. This CDR3 comprises 13 residues.

The chain employs TRBV5-4 and TRBJ2-5; no reliable D call. Germline V gene data show CDR1 as SGHNT and CDR2 as YYREEE (reference sequence). V was clipped by 0 bases and J by 5 bases, with 14 bases between them. The CDR3 spans 15 residues. The CDR3 region has the DNA TGTGCCAGCAGCTTGGTCCTCGCGGAAGGCGAGACCCAGTACTTC. The encoded protein is CASSLVLAEGETQYF. Complete variable domain (other parts from reference TRBV5-4 and TRBJ2-5): ETGVTQSPTHLIKTRGQQVTLRCSSQSGHNTVSWYQQALGQGPQFIFQYYREEENGRGNFPPRFSGLQFPNYSSELNVNALELDDSALYLCASSLVLAEGETQYFGPGTRLLVL.

A few counts support this clonotype. The gene calls are TRBV27 and TRBJ1-6, with a tentative D call TRBD1 (6 bases). Trimming removed 2 bases from V and 9 bases from J, with 17 bases in between. CDR1 is MNHEY, CDR2 SMNVEV, per germline (reference sequence). The CDR3 loop spans 16 amino acids. CDR3 DNA: TGTGCCAGCAGTTTAGTCCCAGGGGTGCGGGGTTCACCCCTCCACTTT. It codes for CASSLVPGVRGSPLHF.

Remarks on this clonotype: A much larger clone sits a single nucleotide away, making a read error possible. The J gene is TRBJ2-7, the V gene TRBV27; D is ambiguous. The J call may be incorrect, as the DNA end agrees better with TRBJ2-1. Looked up from germline, CDR1 is MNHEY and CDR2 is SMNVEV (reference sequence). This CDR3 has 13 residues. The CDR3 bases are TGTGCCAGCAGTCGCCTTTACACCTACGAGCAGTTCTTC. It specifies CASSRLYTYEQFF.

This clonotype was counted at least ten times. V and J are TRBV5-1 and TRBJ2-7; D gene ambiguous. Trimming removed 1 base at V and 2 bases at J, with 7 bases between. Germline V lookup: CDR1 SGHRS, CDR2 YFSETQ. The CDR3 is made up of 13 amino acids. CDR3 in amino acids: CASSLLGTYEQYF. Here the CDR3 DNA reads TGCGCCAGCAGCTTGTTGGGGACCTACGAGCAGTACTTC.

The chain joins TRBV7-2 to TRBJ2-1, with D perhaps given as TRBD1 or TRBD2 (5 bases each). Trimming stripped 1 base from V and 5 bases from J, with 9 bases between. The CDR3 covers 14 residues. Germline V gene sequence: CDR1 SGHTA, CDR2 FQGNSA. In DNA form, the CDR3 reads TGTGCCAGCAGCTTAGTGGTGGGGGACAATGAGCAGTTCTTC. Translating it yields CASSLVVGDNEQFF.

Only a few counts were recorded for this clonotype. This chain connects TRBV5-1 to TRBJ1-6; unclear D gene. The germline gives CDR1 SGHRS, CDR2 YFSETQ. CDR3 length: 13 residues. V lost 4 bases to trimming and J lost 5 bases, with 7 bases between them. The CDR3 DNA is TGCGCCAGCAGCAGGGAGAATAATTCACCCCTCCACTTT. Its protein is CASSRENNSPLHF.

The chain has TRBV9 and TRBJ1-6; D is unresolved. V lost 1 base and J 6 bases, leaving 11 bases between the germline ends. The CDR3 runs 15 residues. Germline-derived CDR1 and CDR2 are SGDLS and YYNGEE. The CDR3 here is CASSVRAASNSPLHF. The CDR3 region has the DNA TGTGCCAGCAGCGTAAGGGCAGCAAGTAATTCACCCCTCCACTTT. Variable domain in full (rest from reference TRBV9 and TRBJ1-6): DSGVTQTPKHLITATGQRVTLRCSPRSGDLSVYWYQQSLDQGLQFLIQYYNGEERAKGNILERFSAQQFPDLHSELNLSSLELGDSALYFCASSVRAASNSPLHFGNGTRLTVT.

The genes are TRBV20-1 and TRBJ2-5; no definite D call. CDR1 and CDR2 from the germline V gene are DFQATT and SNEGSKA (reference sequence). The CDR3 length is 14 residues. The V and J ends lost 2 bases and 1 base respectively, with 11 bases between them. CDR3 sequence: CSARPEESQETQYF. The CDR3 nucleotides are TGCAGTGCTAGACCCGAGGAGTCCCAAGAGACCCAGTACTTC.

CDR3: CASSYPTNYGYTF. The CDR3 DNA reads as TGTGCCAGCAGTTATCCCACCAACTATGGCTACACCTTC. The V gene is TRBV6-2 or TRBV6-3, the J gene TRBJ1-2, with no clear D. Trimming took off 3 bases at V and 2 bases at J, with 7 bases between the two ends. Germline CDR1 and CDR2: MNHEY and SVGEGT. The CDR3 runs to 13 residues.